This T cell receptor beta chain was observed in a study of blood T cell repertoires in COVID-19. Study at large: Material from acute and convalescent COVID-19 was sourced from the United States, Italy and Spain. From T cells, B-cell-depleted T cells, or PBMCs came the material, which was cDNA or gDNA.

Per the original methods: Amplification with reference gene primers provided the estimates of nucleated cell counts. Assay: immunoSEQ multiplex PCR; the TCRdb copy retains only in-frame clones and omits some. That table furnishes V, J and clone size, whereas the DNA furnished D and trimming. The repertoire holds some 80,000 clones, with roughly 80% as singletons. This TCR derives from a human donor in a cohort sampled during active COVID-19. Material for sequencing was peripheral blood.

In nucleotides, the CDR3 is TGCGCCAGCCATCGGGGGAGTCAGCGAGGAGAGACCCAGTACTTC. It yields the protein CASHRGSQRGETQYF. This chain connects TRBV4-3 to TRBJ2-5, with D perhaps matching TRBD2 (6 bases). Germline V gene sequence: CDR1 LGHNA, CDR2 YSLEER. Trimming shortened V by 8 bases and J by 4 bases, and 20 bases separated the two germline ends. The CDR3 is 15 residues long.